The table lists the clone carrying this T cell receptor (beta chain) with a few counts. What it binds is not known. The length of the CDR3 is 13 residues. CDR1 MGHRA and CDR2 YSYEKL come from the germline V gene. Trimming cost V 0 bases and J 7 bases, with 7 bases left between them. This sample was included in a study of T cell repertoires in cytomegalovirus infection. General study points: The ex vivo response showed dominance by HLA-C-restricted CMV-specific TCR beta clonotypes.

TCRdb analysed the reads with MiXCR anew, one entry per CDR3 protein. The top ten hold around 3% of the sample, which has hundreds of thousands of distinct CDR3 sequences, 35% seen once. The chain uses TRBV4-1 and TRBJ2-1, with D possibly matching TRBD1 (5 bases). The specimen was PBMCs. This receptor was taken from a human donor in good health (CMV status not recorded). Some clones in this sample may be carry-over from other donors' samples. For the CDR3, the DNA is TGCGCCAGCAGCCAAGAGACAGTTAATGAGCAGTTCTTC. Its translation: CASSQETVNEQFF.